Following are 14 T cell receptor beta chains from one sample sequenced in a study of identical twins' blood T cells. TCRdb processed the 5' RACE reads anew with MiXCR; each CDR3 protein has one entry. The table includes roughly 340,000 distinct CDR3 sequences, around 30% detected once. The sequenced sample was PBMCs. These receptors were obtained from a woman aged 18-49 years in good health.

This clonotype was observed a handful of times. The junction differs from germline at one of its ends, possibly a read error. The CDR3 region is CASSQDAGKASF. DNA for the CDR3: TGCGCCAGCAGCCAAGATGCAGGGAAAGCGAGTTTT. J is TRBJ1-1 and V is TRBV4-3; TRBD1 is a possible D gene (5 bases). Germline V gives CDR1 LGHNA, CDR2 YSLEER. The CDR3 is 12 residues long.

The V and J genes are TRBV18 and TRBJ2-5; D not resolved. V lost 2 bases and J lost 4, with 8 bases in between. Germline-derived CDR1 and CDR2 are KGHSH and LQKENI. This CDR3 is built from 13 residues. The CDR3 DNA follows: TGTGCCAGCTCACCATCTCCCCGAGAGACCCAGTACTTC. This translates into CASSPSPRETQYF. Together with reference TRBV18 and TRBJ2-5, the CDR3 gives the full variable domain: NAGVMQNPRHLVRRRGQEARLRCSPMKGHSHVYWYRQLPEEGLKFMVYLQKENIIDESGMPKERFSAEFPKEGPSILRIQQVVRGDSAAYFCASSPSPRETQYFGPGTRLLVL.

The CDR3 coding sequence is TGTGCCAGCAGATCGACAGGGATCGGGGCAGATACGCAGTATTTT. As protein: CASRSTGIGADTQYF. The chain joins TRBV6-2 or TRBV6-3 to TRBJ2-3; 7 bases line up with TRBD1. Germline assignment: CDR1 MNHEY and CDR2 SVGEGT. The CDR3 has 15 amino acids. V trimming: 6 bases; J trimming: 4 bases; junction bases outside the gene matches: 10.

This clonotype was detected many times. The chain uses TRBV5-1 and TRBJ2-3; 7 bases line up with TRBD1. CDR1 and CDR2 (germline): SGHRS, YFSETQ. The CDR3 has 16 residues. Trimming cost V 1 base and J 2 bases; bases outside gene matches: 7. CDR3 DNA sequence: TGCGCCAGCAGCTTGTTGAGGGGGCAGGACACAGATACGCAGTATTTT. It translates to CASSLLRGQDTDTQYF. Full variable domain (missing parts from reference TRBV5-1 and TRBJ2-3): KAGVTQTPRYLIKTRGQQVTLSCSPISGHRSVSWYQQTPGQGLQFLFEYFSETQRNKGNFPGRFSGRQFSNSRSEMNVSTLELGDSALYLCASSLLRGQDTDTQYFGPGTRLTVL.

In this sample, this clonotype turned up a few times. As DNA, the CDR3 is TGTGCCAGCAGCCCCTTTTCGGACAGACAAGAGACCCAGTACTTC. This sequence encodes CASSPFSDRQETQYF. The rearrangement uses TRBV9 and TRBJ2-5, with D possibly TRBD1 on 6 matching bases. The CDR3 sequence is 15 residues long. The germline gives CDR1 SGDLS, CDR2 YYNGEE. The germline V and J ends were trimmed by 4 bases and 2 bases, with 15 bases remaining between them.

This clonotype was recorded at least ten times. V is TRBV20-1 and J is TRBJ1-1; D not resolved. In germline, CDR1 is DFQATT, CDR2 SNEGSKA (reference sequence). V was shortened by 3 bases and J by 4 bases, with 9 bases between the two germline ends. The CDR3 length is 12 residues. This chain's CDR3 is CSARLGGTEAFF. The CDR3 DNA follows: TGCAGTGCTAGGCTGGGAGGCACTGAAGCTTTCTTT.

On this clonotype: A clone one base away is much larger, so this may be a read error. The DNA of the CDR3 is TGTGCCAGCAGTTACTCGGCGAGCACTGAAGCTTTCTTT. Protein product: CASSYSASTEAFF. The V and J genes are TRBV6-5 and TRBJ1-1; D is undetermined. CDR1 MNHEY and CDR2 SVGAGI come from the germline V gene. CDR3 length: 13 residues. V shed 0 bases and J shed 4 bases, with 6 bases lying between them.

The chain carries TRBV7-8 and TRBJ2-7; no clear D. Germline CDR1 is SGHVS and CDR2 is FQNEAQ. The CDR3 sequence is 16 residues long. V lost 5 bases and J 0 bases, leaving 17 bases between the germline ends. The CDR3 spells CASSPVMRINSYEQYF. CDR3 nucleotide sequence: TGTGCCAGCAGCCCAGTCATGAGGATTAACTCCTACGAGCAGTACTTC.

Turning to this clonotype: One end of the junction does not line up with germline, which may come from a read error. V and J are TRBV2 and TRBJ2-2; tentative D call: TRBD2 (6 bases). Germline V gene data show CDR1 as SNHLY and CDR2 as FYNNEI. The CDR3 runs 13 residues. The CDR3 loop is CASRPGQTGGLFF. DNA for the CDR3: TGTGCCAGCAGACCGGGGCAAACCGGGGGGCTGTTTTTT.

The chain joins TRBV27 to TRBJ1-3, with 9 bases lining up with TRBD1. This CDR3 has 18 residues. Unmatched junction bases numbered 18, after V lost 8 bases and J lost 4 bases. Germline assignment: CDR1 MNHEY and CDR2 SMNVEV (reference sequence). The CDR3 DNA reads as TGTGCCAGCCGACCCACCGGGGGCTGGGGACAGGGAGGAAACACCATATATTTT. Translation: CASRPTGGWGQGGNTIYF.

The table lists this clonotype with many counts. V and J are TRBV19 and TRBJ1-5; possible D gene TRBD1, 5 bases. This CDR3 comprises 14 residues. Germline CDR1 is LNHDA and CDR2 is SQIVND (reference sequence). Trimming took 8 bases from V and 7 from J, leaving 18 bases between them. The CDR3 DNA reads as TGTGCCAGTCCAGATACCGGGTCAGGGCAGCCCCAGCATTTT. Its translation: CASPDTGSGQPQHF. Combining the CDR3 with reference TRBV19 and TRBJ1-5 gives the whole variable domain DGGITQSPKYLFRKEGQNVTLSCEQNLNHDAMYWYRQDPGQGLRLIYYSQIVNDFQKGDIAEGYSVSREKKESFPLTVTSAQKNPTAFYLCASPDTGSGQPQHFGDGTRLSIL.

This clonotype occurred a few times. The genes are TRBV10-2 and TRBJ2-5; D might be TRBD1 (6 bases). This CDR3 has 14 residues. The V end lost 5 bases, the J end lost 4 bases, and 14 bases lay between the germline ends. Germline V gene lookup returns CDR1 WSHSY and CDR2 SAAADI. The CDR3 coding sequence is TGCGCCAGCAGTTTTGCCGGGACACCAGAGACCCAGTACTTC. Protein product: CASSFAGTPETQYF.

This chain uses TRBV5-1 with TRBJ2-7, with TRBD1 identical over 7 bases. There are 15 residues in the CDR3. With 5 bases clipped from V and 0 bases from J, the junction kept 8 bases outside the gene matches. In germline, CDR1 is SGHRS, CDR2 YFSETQ. CDR3 amino acids: CASSRTGESSYEQYF. CDR3 DNA: TGCGCCAGCAGTCGGACAGGAGAGAGCTCCTACGAGCAGTACTTC.

This rearrangement joins TRBV3-1 to TRBJ2-7, with D perhaps matching TRBD2 (6 bases). Germline lookup yields CDR1 LGHDT and CDR2 YNNKEL (reference sequence). Deletions cut 4 bases from V and 4 bases from J, with 17 bases between. The CDR3 sequence is 15 residues long. DNA for the CDR3: TGTGCCAGCAGCCCTATCCCCTTGCGGGGTTACGAGCAGTACTTC. Protein product: CASSPIPLRGYEQYF.